Each of the 2 T cell receptor beta chains below was sequenced from the same sample in a study of cytomegalovirus exposure and HLA in healthy donors (TCRdb year 2017). Library preparation used the immunoSEQ multiplex PCR assay. The multiplex PCR relied on a mix of 60 forward primers for TCR Vbeta segments and 13 reverse primers for TCR Jbeta segments. The table was pulled from immuneACCESS by TCRdb, which kept in-frame rearrangements only. Such tables lose some clones; where checked, under half of the loss comes from unresolved V genes, and the rest has no known cause. This sample has over 150,000 clones in its table, and about four fifths of those were observed once. The leading ten clones occupy roughly 2.8% of the sample. Sequencing was done on a sample of PBMCs. The source of these receptors is a man aged 18 to 29 in good health and CMV-seronegative.

This sequence joins TRBV2 and TRBJ2-7; D perhaps matches TRBD2 (6 bases). V shed 0 bases and J shed 1 base, with 13 bases lying between them. The CDR3 runs 16 residues. Germline assignment: CDR1 SNHLY and CDR2 FYNNEI. The CDR3 spells CASSEAPPGTSYEQYV. The CDR3 DNA reads as TGTGCCAGCAGTGAAGCGCCCCCCGGGACTTCCTACGAGCAGTACGTC.

The gene calls are TRBV2 and TRBJ2-2, with D tentatively TRBD2 (5 bases). The CDR3 is 13 residues long. Germline values: CDR1 SNHLY, CDR2 FYNNEI. Trimming stripped 7 bases from V and 6 bases from J, with 12 bases between. The CDR3 nucleotides read TGTGCCAGCACCGATATGGGAGCCGGGGAGCTGTTTTTT. It specifies CASTDMGAGELFF.